This note documents a single T cell receptor beta chain sequence. Its matching antigen is unknown. V was cut by 6 bases and J by 5 bases, with 10 bases left in between. This CDR3 is 12 amino acids long. Germline lookup yields CDR1 MNHNS and CDR2 SASEGT. By 5'RACE template switching, TCR cDNA was produced, with a universal primer site and UMIs added in the process. TCRdb passed the 5' RACE reads through MiXCR, listing each CDR3 protein once. Counted here are 200,000 to 250,000 distinct CDR3 sequences, less than 8.5% occurring once; the ten biggest clones make up 0.85%. The source of the sample is a study of T cells after yellow fever vaccination. Across the whole study: Libraries from low-cell-number fractions were prepared with the SMART-Seq v4 Ultra Low Input RNA kit. The study, taken as a whole, reports: Boosting was followed by the reappearance of most primary-vaccination clones (96% CD4, 88% CD8).

This clonotype originated in a young man who received the YFV17D yellow fever vaccine. Here the sequenced sample was CD4+ T cells sorted from PBMCs, taken 15 days after the yellow fever booster vaccination. The rearrangement joins TRBV6-1 to TRBJ2-5; D is unresolved. The CDR3 coding sequence is TGTGCCAGCAGACAAGGGATTGAGACCCAGTACTTC. This encodes CASRQGIETQYF.